A selection of T cell receptor beta chains follows, all from one sample in a study of spatial heterogeneity in lung cancer. MiXCR was run by TCRdb on the 5' RACE reads, yielding one entry per CDR3 protein. Among 40,000 to 45,000 distinct CDR3 sequences listed, roughly an eighth were seen once. Material: PBMCs, obtained at surgery. The receptors come from a male donor with early-stage non-small cell lung cancer. CDR3s include the opening cysteine and the closing phenylalanine or tryptophan. Fields, in order: J gene, clone size, D gene, V gene, CDR3 length, CDR3 DNA, CDR3 protein. D genes are given only for firm matches. Clone size appears in some rows only: once, few, many, or a class for an expanded clone.

TRBJ1-2 | many | TRBD1 | TRBV29-1 | 12 | TGCAGCGTGGACAGGGTACGCTATGGCTACACCTTC | CSVDRVRYGYTF
TRBJ1-6 | - | - | TRBV7-6 | 15 | TGTGCCAGCAGCTTAACTGAGGCGGATAATTCACCCCTCCACTTT | CASSLTEADNSPLHF
TRBJ2-7 | few | - | TRBV27 | 14 | TGTGCCAGCAGTTTATCTGGGTCGGTCGACGAGCAGTACTTC | CASSLSGSVDEQYF
TRBJ2-7 | many | - | TRBV7-8 | 15 | TGTGCCAGCAGCCCCCTTGGGGTAGCCTCCTACGAGCAGTACTTC | CASSPLGVASYEQYF
TRBJ1-1 | few | - | TRBV7-2 | 12 | TGTGCCAGCAGCTGGAGGGGCGCTGAAGCTTTCTTT | CASSWRGAEAFF
TRBJ1-3 | few | - | TRBV20-1 | 13 | TGCAGTGCTAGGATGGACTCTGGAAACACCATATATTTT | CSARMDSGNTIYF
TRBJ2-7 | - | TRBD2 | TRBV9 | 15 | TGTGCCAGCAGCGTAGGGCTAGCGGGAACCTACGAGCAGTACTTC | CASSVGLAGTYEQYF
TRBJ2-7 | - | TRBD2 | TRBV5-1 | 16 | TGCGCCAGCAGCTTGGTACTAGCGGGAGTCTCCTACGAGCAGTACTTC | CASSLVLAGVSYEQYF
TRBJ2-3 | - | - | TRBV7-9 | 13 | TGTGCCAGCAGCTTAGGGGCTAGCCAGCCGCAGTATTTT | CASSLGASQPQYF
TRBJ1-5 | few | - | TRBV12-3/TRBV12-4 | 15 | TGTGCCAGCAGTTTATGGCAGGAAGGCAATCAGCCCCAGCATTTT | CASSLWQEGNQPQHF
TRBJ2-3 | once | - | TRBV19 | 14 | TGTGCCAGTAGTATACCGCCAGCGACAGATACGCAGTATTTT | CASSIPPATDTQYF
TRBJ2-4 | - | - | TRBV12-3/TRBV12-4 | 12 | TGTGCCAGCAGTTTAGCGCAGGGCATTCAGTACTTC | CASSLAQGIQYF
TRBJ1-6 | - | - | TRBV9 | 15 | TGTGCCAGCAACCCAAGCGGGGGCTATAATTCACCCCTCCACTTT | CASNPSGGYNSPLHF
TRBJ1-5 | - | - | TRBV6-6 | 13 | TGTGCCAGCAGTTGGCTGGGAGGTCAGCCCCAGCATTTT | CASSWLGGQPQHF
TRBJ2-3 | many | - | TRBV27 | 14 | TGTGCCGGGGGGCTAGCCCTTAGCACAGATACGCAGTATTTT | CAGGLALSTDTQYF
TRBJ2-4 | many | TRBD1 | TRBV5-1 | 14 | TGCGCCAGCAGTGCCGGGACAGGGGCCACCATTCAGTACTTC | CASSAGTGATIQYF